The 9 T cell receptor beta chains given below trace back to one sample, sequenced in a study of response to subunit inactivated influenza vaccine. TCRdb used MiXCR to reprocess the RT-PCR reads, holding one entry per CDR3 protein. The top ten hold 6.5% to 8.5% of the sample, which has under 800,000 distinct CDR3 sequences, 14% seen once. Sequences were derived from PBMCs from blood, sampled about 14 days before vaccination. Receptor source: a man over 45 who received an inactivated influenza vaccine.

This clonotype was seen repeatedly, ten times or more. CDR3 DNA sequence: TGTGCCAGCAGTCCAGGGGGCGCCTATGGCTACACCTTC. Translating it yields CASSPGGAYGYTF. The V call is TRBV28, the J call TRBJ1-2; 8 bases map to TRBD1. The CDR3 consists of 13 residues. Trimming at V came to 5 bases and at J to 4 bases, leaving 3 bases not matched to a gene. Germline CDR1 reads MDHEN; CDR2 reads SYDVKM.

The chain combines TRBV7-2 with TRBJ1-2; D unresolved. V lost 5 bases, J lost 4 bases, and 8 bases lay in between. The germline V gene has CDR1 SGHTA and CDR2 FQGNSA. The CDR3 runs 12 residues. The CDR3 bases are TGTGCCAGCAGCCCCGACACCTATGGCTACACCTTC. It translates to CASSPDTYGYTF.

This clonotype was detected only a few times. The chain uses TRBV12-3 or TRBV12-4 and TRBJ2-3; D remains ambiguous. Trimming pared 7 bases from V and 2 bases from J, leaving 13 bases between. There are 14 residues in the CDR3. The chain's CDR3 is CASTSRWDTDTQYF. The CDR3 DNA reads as TGTGCCAGCACGTCTAGGTGGGACACAGATACGCAGTATTTT.

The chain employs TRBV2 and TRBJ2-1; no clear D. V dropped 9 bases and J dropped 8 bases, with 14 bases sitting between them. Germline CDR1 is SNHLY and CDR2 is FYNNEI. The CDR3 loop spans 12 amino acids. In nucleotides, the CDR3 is TGTGCCAGTTATAAGGATGTAGATGAGCAGTTCTTC. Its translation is CASYKDVDEQFF. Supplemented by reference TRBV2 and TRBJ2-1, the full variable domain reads EPEVTQTPSHQVTQMGQEVILRCVPISNHLYFYWYRQILGQKVEFLVSFYNNEISEKSEIFDDQFSVERPDGSNFTLKIRSTKLEDSAMYFCASYKDVDEQFFGPGTRLTVL.

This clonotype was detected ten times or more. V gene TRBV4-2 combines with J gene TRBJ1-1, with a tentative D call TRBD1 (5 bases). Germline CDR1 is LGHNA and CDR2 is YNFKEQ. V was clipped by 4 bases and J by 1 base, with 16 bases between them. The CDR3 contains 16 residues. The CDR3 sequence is CASSPGWEGPNTEAFF. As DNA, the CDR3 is TGTGCCAGCAGCCCGGGCTGGGAGGGGCCGAACACTGAAGCTTTCTTT.

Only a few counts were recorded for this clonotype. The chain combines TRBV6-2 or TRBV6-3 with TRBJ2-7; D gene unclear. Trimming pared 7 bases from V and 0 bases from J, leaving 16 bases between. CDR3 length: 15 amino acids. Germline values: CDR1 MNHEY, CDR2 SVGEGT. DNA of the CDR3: TGTGCCAGCACCACGAAGAGGAGTAGCTCCTACGAGCAGTACTTC. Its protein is CASTTKRSSSYEQYF.

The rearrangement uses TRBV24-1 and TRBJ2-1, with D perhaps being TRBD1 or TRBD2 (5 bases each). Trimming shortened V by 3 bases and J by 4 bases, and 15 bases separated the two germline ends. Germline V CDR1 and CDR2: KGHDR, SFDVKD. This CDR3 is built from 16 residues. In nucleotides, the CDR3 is TGTGCCACCAGTGATCCGGGGCAGGGTGGTTACAATGAGCAGTTCTTC. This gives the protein CATSDPGQGGYNEQFF.

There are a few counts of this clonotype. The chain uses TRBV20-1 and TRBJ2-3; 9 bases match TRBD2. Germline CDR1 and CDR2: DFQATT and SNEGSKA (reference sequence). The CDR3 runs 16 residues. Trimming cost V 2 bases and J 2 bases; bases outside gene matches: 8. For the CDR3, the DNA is TGCAGTGCTAGAAAAGCGGGGGGTCCTGACACAGATACGCAGTATTTT. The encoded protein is CSARKAGGPDTDTQYF.

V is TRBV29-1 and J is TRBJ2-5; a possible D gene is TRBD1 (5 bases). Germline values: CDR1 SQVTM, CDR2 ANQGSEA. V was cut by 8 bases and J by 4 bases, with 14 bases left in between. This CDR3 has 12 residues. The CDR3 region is CSLGQGLETQYF. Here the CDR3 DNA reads TGCAGCCTCGGACAAGGGTTAGAGACCCAGTACTTC.